This T cell receptor beta chain was sequenced during a study of T cells in Graves' hyperthyroidism and ophthalmopathy. Study-wide results and limits: Ophthalmopathy onset followed model prediction by a median roughly 6 months.

This clonotype was recorded many times. Its matching antigen is unknown. TCR beta CDR3 regions were amplified from RNA. In the first-round RT-PCR of the TCR CDR3, the HTBI primer set was used. MiXCR, run by TCRdb on the multiplex PCR reads, gives a single entry per CDR3 protein. The data contain roughly 570,000 distinct CDR3 sequences, 15% to 18% of them seen just once; the ten biggest clones take up less than 9.5%. This CDR3 contains 13 residues. The ends were cut back, 2 bases at V and 4 bases at J, with 6 bases in the middle. The V gene's germline CDR1 is MNHEY and CDR2 SVGAGI. The chain carries TRBV6-5 and TRBJ2-1; D call uncertain. The sequence derives from a woman between 25 and 40 years old with Graves' hyperthyroidism. The specimen was blood. The CDR3 nucleotides are TGTGCCAGCAGTTACGTCCGGTACAATGAGCAGTTCTTC. Protein: CASSYVRYNEQFF.